The clone carrying this T cell receptor (beta chain) was counted a few times. Antigen unknown. The CDR3 sequence is 14 residues long. Trimming removed 5 bases from V and 3 bases from J, with 14 bases in between. Germline CDR1 MNHEY, CDR2 SMNVEV (reference sequence). Uncontrolled infections, other autoimmune diseases, pregnancy or lactation led to exclusion of patients. The data were obtained in a study of T cells in Graves' hyperthyroidism and ophthalmopathy. Study results and caveats: The blood repertoire included most of the expanded thyroid clonotypes above 0.001.

RNA transcripts provided the source from which TCR beta CDR3 regions were amplified. A first-round RT-PCR of the TCR CDR3 used the HTBI primer set. TCRdb passed the multiplex PCR reads through MiXCR, listing each CDR3 protein once. This table has approximately 600,000 distinct CDR3 sequences, roughly 20% appearing once. The sequence came from a man in his thirties or forties with Graves' ophthalmopathy. The chain carries TRBV27 and TRBJ2-7; weak D call: TRBD1 (5 bases). What was sequenced was blood. The CDR3 protein is CASSHGRGFYEQYF. The CDR3 DNA reads TGTGCCAGCAGTCACGGTAGGGGCTTCTACGAGCAGTACTTC.